This T cell receptor (beta chain) comes out of a study of early stage breast cancer tumors. At the level of the study: ER+/PR+/HER2- status applied to twelve of 16 invasive breast tumors. Invasive lobular carcinomas made up about 35% of the 12 ER+/PR+/HER2- tumors.

This clone is a singleton in its sample. Germline CDR1 reads MNHNY; CDR2 reads SVGAGI (reference sequence). V shed 2 bases and J shed 3 bases, with 5 bases lying between them. This CDR3 is 12 amino acids long. Sequencing was performed with immunoSEQ multiplex PCR; in TCRdb, only in-frame clones are kept and a portion is missing. Of tens of thousands of clones in the sample, over 75% were seen once. The sample consisted of blood. The clonotype comes from a person aged 35-49 years with breast cancer. The chain is built from TRBV6-6 and TRBJ2-7; D is ambiguous. The chain's CDR3 is CASSYRNYEQYF. In nucleotides, the CDR3 is TGTGCCAGCAGTTACAGGAACTACGAGCAGTACTTC.